This T cell receptor beta chain was documented in a study of radiation and T cells in renal cell carcinoma. Study-level points and caveats: In blood, top tumor clones expanded by 2 weeks, shrinking by 4.

Generated by immunoSEQ multiplex PCR, the TCRdb table keeps only in-frame clones and is missing some. The sample holds some 130,000 clones, 80% to 90% seen once. With respect to this clone: Its antigen is unknown. Germline is not matched at one junction end, which may reflect a read error.

The germline gives CDR1 SSHAT, CDR2 FNYEAQ (reference sequence). This CDR3 has 14 residues. Stated time point: blood 2 weeks post-SBRT. Treatment given: 15 Gy SBRT to primary tumor, nephrectomy 4 weeks later. V gene TRBV7-7 combines with J gene TRBJ2-2, with D possibly matching TRBD1 (6 bases). The sequence came from a woman aged 60-70 years with renal cell carcinoma. This material consisted of blood, taken from a patient whose treatment included radiotherapy and nephrectomy. This chain's CDR3 is CASSWGQNTGELFF. CDR3 coding DNA: TGTGCTAGCAGCTGGGGACAGAACACCGGGGAGCTGTTTTTT.